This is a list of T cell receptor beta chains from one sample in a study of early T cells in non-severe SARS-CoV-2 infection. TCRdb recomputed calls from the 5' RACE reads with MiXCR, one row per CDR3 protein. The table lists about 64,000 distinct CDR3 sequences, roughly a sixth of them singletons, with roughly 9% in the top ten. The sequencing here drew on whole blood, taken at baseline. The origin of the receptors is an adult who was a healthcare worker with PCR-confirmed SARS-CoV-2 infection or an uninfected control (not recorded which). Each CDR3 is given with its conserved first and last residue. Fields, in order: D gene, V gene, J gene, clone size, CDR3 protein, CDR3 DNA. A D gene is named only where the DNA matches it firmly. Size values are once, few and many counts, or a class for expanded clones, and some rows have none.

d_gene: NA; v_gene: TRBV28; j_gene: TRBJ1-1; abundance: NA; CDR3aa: CASSENVGAVTEAFF; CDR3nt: TGTGCCAGCAGTGAAAATGTGGGCGCGGTCACTGAAGCTTTCTTT
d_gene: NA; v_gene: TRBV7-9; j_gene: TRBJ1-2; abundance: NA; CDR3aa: CASPEVKGEWYGYTF; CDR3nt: TGTGCCAGCCCCGAAGTCAAGGGCGAGTGGTATGGCTACACCTTC
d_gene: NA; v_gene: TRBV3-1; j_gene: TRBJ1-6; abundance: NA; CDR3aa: CASSHDLRDSPLHF; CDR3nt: TGTGCCAGCAGCCATGACCTCAGGGATTCACCCCTCCACTTT
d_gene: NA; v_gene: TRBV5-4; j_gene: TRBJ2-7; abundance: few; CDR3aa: CASSLDTSSYEQYF; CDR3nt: TGTGCCAGCAGCTTGGACACCAGCTCCTACGAGCAGTACTTC
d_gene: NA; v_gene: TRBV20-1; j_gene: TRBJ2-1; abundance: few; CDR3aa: CSASQGAGAYYNEQFF; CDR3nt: TGCAGTGCTAGTCAGGGGGCGGGGGCCTACTACAATGAGCAGTTCTTC
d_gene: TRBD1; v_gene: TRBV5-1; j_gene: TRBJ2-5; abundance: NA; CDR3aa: CASGRGGAGETQYF; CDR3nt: TGCGCCAGCGGAAGAGGGGGCGCGGGCGAGACCCAGTACTTC
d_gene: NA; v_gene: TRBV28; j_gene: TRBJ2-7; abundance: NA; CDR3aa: CASSLSAYEQYF; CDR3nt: TGTGCCAGCAGTTTATCGGCCTACGAGCAGTACTTC
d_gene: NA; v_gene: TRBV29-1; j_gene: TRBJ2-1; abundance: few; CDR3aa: CSVELGDSPSNEQFF; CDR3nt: TGCAGCGTTGAATTGGGAGACAGCCCTTCTAATGAGCAGTTCTTC
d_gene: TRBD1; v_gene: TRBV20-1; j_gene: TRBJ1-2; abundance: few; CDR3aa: CSATQGAYANYGYTF; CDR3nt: TGCAGTGCCACACAGGGGGCGTATGCTAACTATGGCTACACCTTC
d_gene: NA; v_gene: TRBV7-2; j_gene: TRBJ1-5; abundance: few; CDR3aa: CASSLATGTGNQPQHF; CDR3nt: TGTGCCAGCAGCTTAGCGACGGGGACGGGCAATCAGCCCCAGCATTTT
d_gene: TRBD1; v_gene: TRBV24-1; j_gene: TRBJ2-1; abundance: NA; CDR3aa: CATSRTGGWDEQFF; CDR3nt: TGTGCCACCAGTAGGACAGGGGGCTGGGATGAGCAGTTCTTC
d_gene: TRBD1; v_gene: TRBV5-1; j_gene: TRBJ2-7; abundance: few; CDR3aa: CASSFGTGVHEQYF; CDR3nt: TGCGCCAGCAGCTTCGGTACAGGGGTCCACGAGCAGTACTTC
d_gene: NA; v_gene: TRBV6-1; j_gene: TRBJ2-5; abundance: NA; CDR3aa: CASSEGTQKETQYF; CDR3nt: TGTGCCAGCAGTGAAGGGACGCAGAAAGAGACCCAGTACTTC
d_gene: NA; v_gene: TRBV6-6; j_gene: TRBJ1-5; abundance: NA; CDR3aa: CASSGGTITQPQHF; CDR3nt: TGTGCCAGCAGTGGGGGGACGATCACGCAGCCCCAGCATTTT
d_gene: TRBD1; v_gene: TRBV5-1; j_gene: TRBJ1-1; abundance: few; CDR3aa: CASSPGDRDEAFF; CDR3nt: TGCGCCAGCAGCCCGGGGGACAGGGATGAAGCTTTCTTT
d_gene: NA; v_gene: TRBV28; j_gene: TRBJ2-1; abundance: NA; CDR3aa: CASSRPTGRVSYNEQFF; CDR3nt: TGTGCCAGCAGCCGCCCCACAGGGAGGGTGTCCTACAATGAGCAGTTCTTC
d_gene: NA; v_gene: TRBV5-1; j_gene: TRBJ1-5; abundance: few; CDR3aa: CASRPDGSYNQPQHF; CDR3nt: TGCGCCAGCAGACCCGACGGGTCCTACAATCAGCCCCAGCATTTT
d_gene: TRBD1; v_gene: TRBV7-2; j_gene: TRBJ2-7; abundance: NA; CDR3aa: CASSRDQGQGSEQYF; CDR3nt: TGTGCCAGCAGCCGAGACCAAGGACAGGGTTCCGAGCAGTACTTC
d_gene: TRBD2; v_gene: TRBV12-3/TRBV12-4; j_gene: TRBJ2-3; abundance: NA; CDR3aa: CASSTTSGLSTDTQYF; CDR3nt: TGTGCCAGCAGTACCACTAGCGGGCTTAGCACAGATACGCAGTATTTT
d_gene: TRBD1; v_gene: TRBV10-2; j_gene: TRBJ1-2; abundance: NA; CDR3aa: CASRPGQGVMGYGYTF; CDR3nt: TGCGCCAGCAGACCGGGACAGGGGGTAATGGGCTATGGCTACACCTTC
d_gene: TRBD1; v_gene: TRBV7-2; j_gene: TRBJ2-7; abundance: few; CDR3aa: CASSENRGREGYEQYF; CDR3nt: TGTGCCAGCAGCGAAAACAGGGGGCGCGAAGGTTACGAGCAGTACTTC
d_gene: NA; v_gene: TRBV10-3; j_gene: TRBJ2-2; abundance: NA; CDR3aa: CAISEKSTGELFF; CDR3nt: TGTGCCATCAGTGAGAAGTCTACCGGGGAGCTGTTTTTT
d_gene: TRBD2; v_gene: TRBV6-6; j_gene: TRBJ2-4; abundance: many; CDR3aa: CASSYASGRSKNIQYF; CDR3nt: TGTGCCAGCAGTTACGCTAGCGGGAGATCGAAAAACATTCAGTACTTC
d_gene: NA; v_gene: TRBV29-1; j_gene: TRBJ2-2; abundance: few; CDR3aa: CSGGPEAGELFF; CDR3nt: TGCAGCGGGGGCCCTGAGGCCGGGGAGCTGTTTTTT
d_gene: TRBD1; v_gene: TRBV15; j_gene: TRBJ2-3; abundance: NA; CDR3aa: CATSDAGTAYTDTQYF; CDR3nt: TGTGCCACCAGCGATGCCGGGACAGCATACACAGATACGCAGTATTTT
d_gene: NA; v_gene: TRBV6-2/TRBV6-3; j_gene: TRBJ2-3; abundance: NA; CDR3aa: CASATYTDTQYF; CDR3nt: TGTGCCAGCGCCACATACACAGATACGCAGTATTTT
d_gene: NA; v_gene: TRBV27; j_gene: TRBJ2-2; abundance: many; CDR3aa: CASSTLQGNTGELFF; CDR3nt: TGTGCCAGCAGTACCTTACAGGGGAACACCGGGGAGCTGTTTTTT
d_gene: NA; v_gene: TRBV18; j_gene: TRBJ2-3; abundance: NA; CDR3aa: CASSPNLDTQYF; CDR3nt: TGTGCCAGCTCTCCTAACCTAGATACGCAGTATTTT
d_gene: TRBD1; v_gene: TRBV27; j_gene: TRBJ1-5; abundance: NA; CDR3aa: CASSLRDRDQPQHF; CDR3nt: TGTGCCAGCAGTTTAAGGGACAGGGATCAGCCCCAGCATTTT
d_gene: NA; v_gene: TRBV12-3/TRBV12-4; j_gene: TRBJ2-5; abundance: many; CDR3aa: CASSYTGMETQYF; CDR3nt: TGTGCCAGCAGCTATACAGGGATGGAGACCCAGTACTTC
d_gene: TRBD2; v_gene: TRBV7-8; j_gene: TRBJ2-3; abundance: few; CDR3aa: CASSPKPPGLATDTQYF; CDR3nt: TGTGCCAGCAGCCCGAAACCCCCCGGACTAGCAACAGATACGCAGTATTTT
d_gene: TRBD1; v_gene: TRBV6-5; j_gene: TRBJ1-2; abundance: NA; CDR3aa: CASSLTGGNGYTF; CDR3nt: TGTGCCAGCAGTTTAACAGGGGGGAATGGCTACACCTTC
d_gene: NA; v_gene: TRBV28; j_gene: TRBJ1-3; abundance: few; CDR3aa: CASSGDGNTIYF; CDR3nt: TGTGCCAGCAGTGGGGACGGGAACACCATATATTTT
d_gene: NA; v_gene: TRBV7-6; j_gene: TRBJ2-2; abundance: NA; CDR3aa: CASSPLGTRNTGELFF; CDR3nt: TGTGCCAGCAGCCCGCTAGGGACACGTAACACCGGGGAGCTGTTTTTT
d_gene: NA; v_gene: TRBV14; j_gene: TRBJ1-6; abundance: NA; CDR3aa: CASSQEFEPLHF; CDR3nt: TGTGCCAGCAGCCAAGAATTCGAACCCCTCCACTTT
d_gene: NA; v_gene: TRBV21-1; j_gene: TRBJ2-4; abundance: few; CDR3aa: CASSNEREVNIQYF; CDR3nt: TGTGCCAGCAGCAATGAGCGGGAGGTAAACATTCAGTACTTC
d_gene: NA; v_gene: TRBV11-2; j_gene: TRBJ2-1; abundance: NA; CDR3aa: CASSPGGGYEQFF; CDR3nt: TGTGCCAGCAGCCCTGGTGGAGGGTATGAGCAGTTCTTC
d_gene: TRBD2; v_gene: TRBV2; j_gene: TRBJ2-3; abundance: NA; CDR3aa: CASSAGLAATDTQYF; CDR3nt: TGTGCCAGCAGCGCTGGACTAGCGGCCACAGATACGCAGTATTTT
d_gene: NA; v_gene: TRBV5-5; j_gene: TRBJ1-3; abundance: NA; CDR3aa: CASSLRRGANSGNTIYF; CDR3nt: TGTGCCAGCAGCTTGCGTCGAGGGGCGAACTCTGGAAACACCATATATTTT
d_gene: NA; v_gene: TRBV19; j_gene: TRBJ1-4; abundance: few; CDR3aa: CASSIRRAPTNEKLFF; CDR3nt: TGTGCCAGTAGTATTCGCCGGGCGCCAACTAATGAAAAACTGTTTTTT
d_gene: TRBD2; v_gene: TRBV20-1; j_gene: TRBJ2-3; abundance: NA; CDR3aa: CSTHPEGGGSTDTQYF; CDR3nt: TGCAGTACACACCCCGAGGGCGGGGGGAGCACAGATACGCAGTATTTT
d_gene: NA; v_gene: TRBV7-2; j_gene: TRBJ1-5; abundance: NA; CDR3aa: CASSFSGHSNQPQHF; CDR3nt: TGTGCCAGCAGCTTCTCGGGGCATAGCAATCAGCCCCAGCATTTT
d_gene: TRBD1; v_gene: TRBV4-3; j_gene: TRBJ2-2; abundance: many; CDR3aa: CASSQDRVTGELFF; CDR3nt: TGCGCCAGCAGTCAGGACAGGGTCACCGGGGAGCTGTTTTTT
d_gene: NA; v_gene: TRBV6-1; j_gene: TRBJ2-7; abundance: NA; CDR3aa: CASSVTATSSYEQYF; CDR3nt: TGTGCCAGCAGTGTTACGGCTACCAGCTCCTACGAGCAGTACTTC
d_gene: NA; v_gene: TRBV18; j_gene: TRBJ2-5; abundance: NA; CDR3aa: CASSPPEGQETQYF; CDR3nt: TGTGCCAGCTCACCACCGGAGGGGCAAGAGACCCAGTACTTC
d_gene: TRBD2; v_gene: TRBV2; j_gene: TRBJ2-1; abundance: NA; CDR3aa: CASTPFSGSPNEQFF; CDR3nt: TGTGCCAGCACCCCATTTAGCGGGAGTCCCAATGAGCAGTTCTTC